Each of the 31 T cell receptor beta chains below was sequenced from the same sample in a study of shared clonotypes between healthy human individuals. Generated by immunoSEQ multiplex PCR, the TCRdb table keeps only in-frame clones and is missing some. The sample yields hundreds of thousands of clones, 74% seen once. The sequencing sample was made of memory CD4+ T cells sorted from blood. Subset reported: CD45RA-negative fraction. Source of these receptors: a woman aged 25-40 years in good health.

The chain couples TRBV5-1 to TRBJ2-1, with TRBD2 matching 14 bases. The CDR3 runs 14 residues. Germline V gives CDR1 SGHRS, CDR2 YFSETQ. Losses at the gene ends were 4 bases for V and 14 bases for J; bases not matched to a gene: 8. The CDR3 DNA follows: TGCGCCAGCAGCCGAGGGACTAGCGGGAGTAACGAGTTCTTC. Its protein is CASSRGTSGSNEFF.

The V and J genes are TRBV19 and TRBJ1-3, with TRBD1 matching 10 bases. The CDR3 totals 14 residues. J lost 7 bases, V lost 6 bases, and 6 bases had no gene match. The germline V gene encodes CDR1 LNHDA and CDR2 SQIVND (reference sequence). CDR3 loop: CASRFEDRGNTIYF. The CDR3 nucleotides are TGTGCCAGTAGATTCGAGGACAGGGGGAACACCATATATTTT.

This clone was detected once. The chain has TRBV7-2 and TRBJ2-7; D perhaps matches TRBD2 (6 bases). Germline V CDR1 and CDR2: SGHTA, FQGNSA. Between the trimmed V and J ends, which lost 5 bases and 0 bases, there was a span of 14 bases. This CDR3 is built from 15 residues. The CDR3 DNA is TGTGCCAGCAGCAAAGCCGGGACTGGCTCCTACGAGCAGTACTTC. Its translation is CASSKAGTGSYEQYF.

Concerning this clone: In the same sample, other DNA sequences code for this CDR3. The V gene is TRBV7-9, the J gene TRBJ2-7; D not certain. This CDR3 is built from 12 residues. Trimming removed 3 bases at V and 4 bases at J, with 7 bases between. The germline V gene encodes CDR1 SEHNR and CDR2 FQNEAQ (reference sequence). The CDR3 nucleotides are TGTGCCAGCAGCTTGGTGGGGTACGAGCAGTACTTC. It codes for CASSLVGYEQYF.

The V gene is TRBV5-1, the J gene TRBJ2-1; TRBD2 is a possible D gene (6 bases). The V gene lost 4 bases and the J gene lost 6 bases, with 20 bases spanning the gap. In germline, CDR1 is SGHRS, CDR2 YFSETQ. CDR3 length: 16 amino acids. CDR3 DNA sequence: TGCGCCAGCAGCCTCGCATTTCTTGGGGGGAGCAATGAGCAGTTCTTC. Its protein is CASSLAFLGGSNEQFF.

This clone was observed a handful of times. The chain joins TRBV20-1 to TRBJ1-2; D not certain. Per the germline V gene, CDR1 is DFQATT and CDR2 is SNEGSKA (reference sequence). Trimming took off 7 bases at V and 4 bases at J, with 4 bases between the two ends. The CDR3 runs to 9 residues. CDR3 nucleotide sequence: TGCAGTGTAGTCTATGGCTACACCTTC. Its protein product is CSVVYGYTF.

The genes are TRBV10-3 and TRBJ2-3, with TRBD2 matching 11 bases. The CDR3 has 15 amino acids. J was trimmed by 3 bases and V by 3 bases; bases with no gene match: 2. From germline, CDR1 is ENHRY and CDR2 SYGVKD. The CDR3 loop is CAISDRTSGTDTQYF. The CDR3 nucleotides are TGTGCCATCAGTGACCGGACTAGCGGGACAGATACGCAGTATTTT.

The chain recombines TRBV28 with TRBJ2-4; 8 nucleotides line up with TRBD1. The CDR3 covers 14 residues. The germline V gene encodes CDR1 MDHEN and CDR2 SYDVKM. The ends lost 4 bases at V and 7 bases at J; junction bases unmatched: 6. DNA for the CDR3: TGTGCCAGCAGTTCTTACAGGGGGACTAACATTCAGTACTTC. It yields the protein CASSSYRGTNIQYF.

The chain has TRBV30 and TRBJ2-7; unclear D gene. Per germline, CDR1 GTSNPN and CDR2 SVGIG (reference sequence). V lost 1 base and J lost 2, with 6 bases in between. The CDR3 extends over 12 amino acids. The CDR3 DNA is TGTGCCTGGAGTGACAGCACCTACGAGCAGTACTTC. Protein product: CAWSDSTYEQYF.

The chain has TRBV7-9 and TRBJ2-2; 7 nucleotides align to TRBD1. This CDR3 has 15 residues. The V segment lost 5 bases and the J segment 5 bases; nucleotides outside the gene matches: 8. CDR1 and CDR2 (germline): SEHNR, FQNEAQ (reference sequence). The CDR3 DNA reads as TGTGCCAGCAGCCTGACAGGGATGAGGACCGGGGAGCTGTTTTTT. It translates to CASSLTGMRTGELFF.

This clone was recorded a few times. At the DNA level, this CDR3 is encoded by other sequences in the same sample as well. The rearrangement uses TRBV25-1 and TRBJ2-7; D is undetermined. Germline CDR1 MGHDK, CDR2 SYGVNS. The CDR3 is 12 residues long. V was shortened by 8 bases and J by 3 bases, with 11 bases between the two germline ends. CDR3 loop: CASSRQSYEQYF. The CDR3 region has the DNA TGTGCCAGCTCGCGGCAGAGCTACGAGCAGTACTTC.

The J gene is TRBJ2-2, the V gene TRBV6-5; D uncertain. V was pared by 5 bases and J by 1 base, with 11 bases between. This CDR3 comprises 15 residues. Germline assignment: CDR1 MNHEY and CDR2 SVGAGI. In nucleotides, the CDR3 is TGTGCCAGCAGTCGGCCCGGGCGGAACACCGGGGAGCTGTTTTTT. Translation: CASSRPGRNTGELFF.

The chain is built from TRBV2 and TRBJ2-1, with 10 bases lining up with TRBD1. The germline V gene has CDR1 SNHLY and CDR2 FYNNEI. Trimming removed 8 bases from V and 4 bases from J; junction bases left unmatched: 11. The CDR3 covers 16 residues. The CDR3 sequence is CASGKSPGQGYNEQFF. The CDR3 bases are TGTGCCAGCGGCAAATCCCCGGGACAGGGGTACAATGAGCAGTTCTTC.

The gene calls are TRBV15 and TRBJ1-5, with D possibly matching TRBD1 (5 bases). The CDR3 has 14 residues. Germline values: CDR1 LNHNV, CDR2 YYDKDF (reference sequence). With 3 bases removed from V and 7 bases from J, the gap between germline ends came to 13 bases. CDR3 in amino acids: CATSRRGGGQPQHF. CDR3 DNA sequence: TGTGCCACCAGCAGGAGGGGAGGTGGCCAGCCCCAGCATTTT. Variable domain in full (rest from reference TRBV15 and TRBJ1-5): DAMVIQNPRYQVTQFGKPVTLSCSQTLNHNVMYWYQQKSSQAPKLLFHYYDKDFNNEADTPDNFQSRRPNTSFCFLDIRSPGLGDTAMYLCATSRRGGGQPQHFGDGTRLSIL.

This chain joins TRBV7-9 and TRBJ2-5, with TRBD2 identical over 10 bases. With 3 bases clipped from V and 4 bases from J, the junction kept 11 bases outside the gene matches. Per germline, CDR1 SEHNR and CDR2 FQNEAQ (reference sequence). The CDR3 extends over 17 amino acids. The CDR3 nucleotides read TGTGCCAGCAGCTTGGGGCTAGCGGGAGAAGGAGGAGAGACCCAGTACTTC. Protein: CASSLGLAGEGGETQYF.

V and J are TRBV11-2 and TRBJ2-1, with 9 nucleotides matching TRBD2. The CDR3 is 18 amino acids. Trimming took 5 bases from V and 2 from J; bases not matched to a gene: 13. The germline gives CDR1 SGHAT, CDR2 FQNNGV. CDR3 protein: CASSRRGAGGPTYNEQFF. The CDR3, as DNA: TGTGCCAGCAGCCGTCGGGGGGCGGGAGGGCCTACCTACAATGAGCAGTTCTTC.

This clone was seen only once. The chain employs TRBV29-1 and TRBJ1-1, with TRBD1 identical over 9 bases. The CDR3 loop spans 13 amino acids. After removal of 7 bases from V and 6 bases from J, the junction contained 9 bases not matched to a gene. Germline assignment: CDR1 SQVTM and CDR2 ANQGSEA. CDR3 DNA sequence: TGCAGCGCCTCCGGGACAGGGAAGGCTGAAGCTTTCTTT. Translating gives CSASGTGKAEAFF. Combining the CDR3 with reference TRBV29-1 and TRBJ1-1 gives the whole variable domain SAVISQKPSRDICQRGTSLTIQCQVDSQVTMMFWYRQQPGQSLTLIATANQGSEATYESGFVIDKFPISRPNLTFSTLTVSNMSPEDSSIYLCSASGTGKAEAFFGQGTRLTVV.

The chain recombines TRBV7-7 with TRBJ2-7, with D perhaps matching TRBD1 or TRBD2 (5 bases each). Looked up from germline, CDR1 is SSHAT and CDR2 is FNYEAQ (reference sequence). The ends were cut back, 8 bases at V and 6 bases at J, with 20 bases in the middle. This CDR3 has 14 amino acids. The CDR3: CASPKVAGTGEQYF. CDR3 sequence (DNA): TGTGCCAGCCCCAAAGTGGCAGGGACGGGCGAGCAGTACTTC.

Remarks on this clone: Different DNA sequences within this sample yield the same CDR3. The chain has TRBV6-6 and TRBJ2-7, with D perhaps being TRBD1 or TRBD2 (5 bases each). V was shortened by 5 bases and J by 1 base, with 12 bases between the two germline ends. The CDR3 is 14 amino acids. Germline V gene sequence: CDR1 MNHNY, CDR2 SVGAGI (reference sequence). The DNA of the CDR3 is TGTGCCAGCAGTCCACGGGACGGGTCCTACGAGCAGTACTTC. It encodes CASSPRDGSYEQYF.

CDR3 amino acids: CASSHRGWGQPQHF. The CDR3 bases are TGTGCCAGCAGCCACAGGGGGTGGGGACAGCCCCAGCATTTT. The genes are TRBV7-8 and TRBJ1-5, with 8 bases aligning to TRBD1. The length of the CDR3 is 14 residues. Germline CDR1 reads SGHVS; CDR2 reads FQNEAQ. The ends lost 5 bases at V and 7 bases at J; junction bases unmatched: 7.

This clone occurred many times. This chain joins TRBV6-1 and TRBJ1-3; no reliable D call. Looked up from germline, CDR1 is MNHNS and CDR2 is SASEGT. There are 13 residues in the CDR3. V lost 7 bases and J lost 8, with 15 bases in between. The CDR3: CASIRDLRDTIYF. The CDR3 nucleotides read TGTGCCAGCATTAGGGATCTGAGGGACACCATATATTTT.

The chain couples TRBV19 to TRBJ1-1; possibly TRBD1 for D (5 bases). V dropped 7 bases and J dropped 2 bases, with 11 bases sitting between them. CDR1 and CDR2 (germline): LNHDA, SQIVND (reference sequence). This CDR3 is 13 amino acids long. CDR3 amino acids: CASNYRQNTEAFF. The CDR3 bases are TGTGCCAGTAACTACAGGCAAAACACTGAAGCTTTCTTT. The whole variable domain, remainder taken from reference TRBV19 and TRBJ1-1, is DGGITQSPKYLFRKEGQNVTLSCEQNLNHDAMYWYRQDPGQGLRLIYYSQIVNDFQKGDIAEGYSVSREKKESFPLTVTSAQKNPTAFYLCASNYRQNTEAFFGQGTRLTVV.

J is TRBJ2-4 and V is TRBV27; D call uncertain. Trimming removed 6 bases at V and 0 bases at J, with 6 bases between. Germline-derived CDR1 and CDR2 are MNHEY and SMNVEV (reference sequence). The CDR3 covers 13 residues. The CDR3 reads CASRDIAKNIQYF. The CDR3 DNA reads as TGTGCCAGCAGAGACATAGCCAAAAACATTCAGTACTTC.

The chain combines TRBV9 with TRBJ1-3; possibly TRBD1 for D (5 bases). V lost 5 bases and J 0 bases, leaving 21 bases between the germline ends. Germline values: CDR1 SGDLS, CDR2 YYNGEE. The CDR3 runs to 18 residues. Here the CDR3 DNA reads TGTGCCAGCAGAGACCGGGACTCAAAAACGGGCTCTGGAAACACCATATATTTT. Translated, it gives CASRDRDSKTGSGNTIYF. Drawing the rest from reference TRBV9 and TRBJ1-3, the complete variable domain is DSGVTQTPKHLITATGQRVTLRCSPRSGDLSVYWYQQSLDQGLQFLIQYYNGEERAKGNILERFSAQQFPDLHSELNLSSLELGDSALYFCASRDRDSKTGSGNTIYFGEGSWLTVV.

The J gene is TRBJ1-5, the V gene TRBV10-1; D is unresolved. Germline loops: CDR1 WNHNN, CDR2 SYGVQD (reference sequence). V was pared by 4 bases and J by 4 bases, with 8 bases between. This CDR3 has 13 residues. CDR3 bases: TGCGCCAGCAGTGGGGCAGTTAATCAGCCCCAGCATTTT. Translation: CASSGAVNQPQHF.

The rearrangement links TRBV5-1 to TRBJ1-2; no reliable D call. In germline, CDR1 is SGHRS, CDR2 YFSETQ. The CDR3 covers 13 residues. The V end was cut by 4 bases, the J end by 10 bases, with 17 bases between. CDR3 in amino acids: CASSPGPRSAYTF. The CDR3 DNA is TGCGCCAGCAGCCCCGGGCCTCGAAGTGCCTACACCTTC.

The J gene is TRBJ2-5, the V gene TRBV4-1, with D possibly being TRBD2 (5 bases). Per germline, CDR1 MGHRA and CDR2 YSYEKL. The CDR3 totals 17 residues. V lost 0 bases to trimming and J lost 5 bases, with 19 bases between them. CDR3: CASSQDPRVGIGETQYF. The CDR3 coding sequence is TGCGCCAGCAGCCAAGACCCGCGAGTCGGGATTGGGGAGACCCAGTACTTC.

CDR3: CSVRFVGQYNEQFF. In nucleotides, the CDR3 is TGCAGCGTTCGCTTTGTCGGACAGTACAATGAGCAGTTCTTC. V gene TRBV29-1 combines with J gene TRBJ2-1, with a tentative D call TRBD1 (6 bases). Germline loops: CDR1 SQVTM, CDR2 ANQGSEA. Trimming removed 5 bases at V and 4 bases at J, with 15 bases between. This CDR3 spans 14 amino acids.

The chain links TRBV28 to TRBJ1-2; 7 bases agree with TRBD1. Germline CDR1 and CDR2: MDHEN and SYDVKM. The CDR3 is 13 residues long. With 8 bases clipped from V and 8 bases from J, the junction kept 11 bases outside the gene matches. CDR3 nucleotides: TGTGCCAGCGGACTTTCGACAGGGCTAGGCTACACCTTC. It is translated as CASGLSTGLGYTF.

This clone was found many times. V is TRBV7-3 and J is TRBJ2-1; D possibly uses TRBD1 or TRBD2 (5 bases each). The V gene lost 3 bases and the J gene lost 5 bases, with 8 bases spanning the gap. The CDR3 has 13 residues. Germline V gene data show CDR1 as SGHTA and CDR2 as FQGTGA. CDR3 in amino acids: CASSFPGHNEQFF. The CDR3 nucleotides read TGTGCCAGCAGCTTCCCGGGACACAATGAGCAGTTCTTC.

V usage is TRBV6-6 and J usage is TRBJ2-5, with TRBD2 matching over 7 bases. The junction had 9 bases not matched to a gene; V was cut back by 1 base and J by 4 bases. Germline CDR1 MNHNY, CDR2 SVGAGI (reference sequence). CDR3 length equals 16 residues. The CDR3 bases are TGTGCCAGCAGTTACTGGGGTTCTAGCGGCGCAGAGACCCAGTACTTC. This gives the protein CASSYWGSSGAETQYF.